The 14 T cell receptor beta chains presented below share a single source sample, sequenced in a study of blood T cells in healthy people across ages. Sample-barcoded 5' priming and a J-beta primer mix drove a second PCR of about 7 to 11 cycles. MiXCR, run by TCRdb on the 5' RACE reads, gives a single entry per CDR3 protein. The sample yields roughly 1,700,000 distinct CDR3 sequences, 28% seen once. Material for sequencing was blood. The receptors come from a woman in her 30s in good health.

This chain connects TRBV3-1 to TRBJ1-5; 11 nucleotides line up with TRBD1. The trim removed 3 bases at V and 9 bases at J, leaving 7 bases unmatched. Looked up from germline, CDR1 is LGHDT and CDR2 is YNNKEL (reference sequence). The length of the CDR3 is 15 residues. CDR3 in DNA: TGTGCCAGCAGCCAGGGGGGACAGGGGGGTCCGCCCCAGCATTTT. This translates into CASSQGGQGGPPQHF.

This clonotype appeared many times. The chain combines TRBV7-3 with TRBJ2-1; TRBD2 aligns across 9 bases. CDR1 and CDR2 from the germline V gene are SGHTA and FQGTGA. J lost 8 bases, V lost 2 bases, and 7 bases had no gene match. The CDR3 covers 15 residues. CDR3 bases: TGTGCCAGCAGCTTATTCCTAGCGGGGTACGATGAGCAGTTCTTC. It yields the protein CASSLFLAGYDEQFF.

The gene calls are TRBV7-2 and TRBJ2-4, with TRBD2 matching 9 bases. V lost 4 bases to trimming and J lost 13 bases; unmatched junction nucleotides: 17. This CDR3 comprises 16 residues. The germline gives CDR1 SGHTA, CDR2 FQGNSA. CDR3 sequence: CASSSGSGGIGGEQYF. Here the CDR3 DNA reads TGTGCCAGCAGCTCCGGAAGCGGGGGGATTGGGGGTGAGCAGTACTTC. The variable domain in full, with the rest retrieved from reference TRBV7-2 and TRBJ2-4, is GAGVSQSPSNKVTEKGKDVELRCDPISGHTALYWYRQSLGQGLEFLIYFQGNSAPDKSGLPSDRFSAERTGGSVSTLTIQRTQQEDSAVYLCASSSGSGGIGGEQYFGAGTRLSVL.

This CDR3 is CASSPRSLSNQPQHF. CDR3 bases: TGCGCCAGCAGCCCAAGATCCTTGAGCAATCAGCCCCAGCATTTT. The chain links TRBV4-1 to TRBJ1-5; D not resolved. CDR1 is MGHRA, CDR2 YSYEKL, per germline. Trimming cost V 4 bases and J 1 base, with 11 bases left between them. The CDR3 consists of 15 residues.

This clonotype occurred a few times. This chain links TRBV12-5 with TRBJ2-5; 8 positions match TRBD2. V was pared by 2 bases and J by 3 bases, with 14 bases of the junction left unmatched. The CDR3 consists of 18 residues. Germline CDR1 LGHNT, CDR2 FRNRAP. Written as DNA, the CDR3 is TGTGCTAGTGGTTTGAGAATGACGGGACTAGGGACAAAAGAGACCCAGTACTTC. This gives the protein CASGLRMTGLGTKETQYF.

Comment on this clonotype: Being one base from a much bigger clone, this may be a read error. This rearrangement joins TRBV5-1 to TRBJ2-2; no definite D call. The CDR3 runs 12 residues. Per germline, CDR1 SGHRS and CDR2 YFSETQ. The CDR3 region is CVSSQSAGELFF. The CDR3 nucleotides read TGCGTCAGCAGTCAGTCGGCCGGGGAGCTGTTTTTT.

The chain recombines TRBV20-1 with TRBJ1-2; 8 positions agree with TRBD1. The ends lost 2 bases at V and 4 bases at J; junction bases unmatched: 15. In germline, CDR1 is DFQATT, CDR2 SNEGSKA (reference sequence). This CDR3 is 17 amino acids long. The chain's CDR3 is CSARNSPGQATFYGYTF. The CDR3 DNA is TGCAGTGCTAGAAATAGTCCGGGACAGGCGACCTTCTATGGCTACACCTTC.

This clonotype was found many times. The V call is TRBV7-2, the J call TRBJ2-5, with TRBD2 matching 12 bases. This CDR3 region has 16 residues. Germline CDR1 SGHTA, CDR2 FQGNSA. The trim removed 5 bases at V and 1 base at J, leaving 5 bases unmatched. CDR3 nucleotide sequence: TGTGCCAGCAGCGCGGGACTAGCGGGTTCCCAAGAGACCCAGTACTTC. Its translation: CASSAGLAGSQETQYF.

This chain joins TRBV29-1 and TRBJ2-7; 7 positions match TRBD1. From germline, CDR1 is SQVTM and CDR2 ANQGSEA. J was trimmed by 3 bases and V by 0 bases; bases with no gene match: 5. The CDR3 is made up of 14 amino acids. CDR3 DNA: TGCAGCGTTGAAGATTGGGCAGGGGGCTACGAGCAGTACTTC. Residues: CSVEDWAGGYEQYF.

This clonotype has a single count. One end of the junction varies from germline; a read error may be responsible. The rearrangement links TRBV12-3 or TRBV12-4 to TRBJ2-3, with 8 bases that match TRBD2. The CDR3 is 14 amino acids. The CDR3 DNA reads as TGTGTCAGCAGCCTTGGACTAGCAACAGATGCGCAGTATTTT. Translated, it gives CVSSLGLATDAQYF.

This clonotype was seen a few times. This chain connects TRBV30 to TRBJ1-1, with D unresolved. CDR1 GTSNPN and CDR2 SVGIG come from the germline V gene (reference sequence). Trimming stripped 0 bases from V and 1 base from J, with 6 bases between. This CDR3 spans 13 amino acids. CDR3 in amino acids: CAWSVSENTEAFF. The CDR3 nucleotides read TGTGCCTGGAGTGTATCGGAGAACACTGAAGCTTTCTTT.

This clonotype turned up a few times. This chain links TRBV12-3 or TRBV12-4 with TRBJ1-1; D unresolved. V was shortened by 8 bases and J by 5 bases, with 9 bases between the two germline ends. There are 11 residues in the CDR3. This chain's CDR3 is CASWGQTEAFF. CDR3 coding DNA: TGTGCCAGCTGGGGTCAGACTGAAGCTTTCTTT.

In its sample, this clonotype was seen a few times. This chain connects TRBV7-2 to TRBJ2-7; 10 bases are a match to TRBD2. The CDR3 sequence is 15 residues long. Germline CDR1 and CDR2: SGHTA and FQGNSA. Unmatched junction bases numbered 10, after V lost 5 bases and J lost 6 bases. CDR3 residues: CASSKSAGGSGEQYF. The CDR3 region has the DNA TGTGCCAGCAGCAAATCAGCGGGAGGGTCCGGCGAGCAGTACTTC.

A note on this clonotype: An end of the junction differs from the germline gene, which may be a read error. The J gene is TRBJ1-4, the V gene TRBV4-1; D remains unclear. The CDR3 has 16 residues. CDR1 MGHRA and CDR2 YSYEKL come from the germline V gene. The CDR3 region has the DNA TGCGTCAGCAGCGCCCGCCCGGATGCAACTAATGAAAAACTGTTTTTT. This gives the protein CVSSARPDATNEKLFF.